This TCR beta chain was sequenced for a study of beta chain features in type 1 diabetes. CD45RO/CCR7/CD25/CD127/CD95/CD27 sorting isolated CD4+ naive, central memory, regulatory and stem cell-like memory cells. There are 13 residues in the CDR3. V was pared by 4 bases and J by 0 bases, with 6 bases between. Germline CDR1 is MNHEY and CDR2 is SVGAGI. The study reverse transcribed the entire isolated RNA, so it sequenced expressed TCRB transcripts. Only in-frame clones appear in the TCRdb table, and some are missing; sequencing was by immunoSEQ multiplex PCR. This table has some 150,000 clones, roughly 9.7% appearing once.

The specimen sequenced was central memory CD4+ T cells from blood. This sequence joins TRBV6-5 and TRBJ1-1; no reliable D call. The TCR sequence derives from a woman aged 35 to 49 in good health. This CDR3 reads CASSSSLNTEAFF. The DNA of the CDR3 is TGTGCCAGCAGTTCGAGTCTGAACACTGAAGCTTTCTTT.